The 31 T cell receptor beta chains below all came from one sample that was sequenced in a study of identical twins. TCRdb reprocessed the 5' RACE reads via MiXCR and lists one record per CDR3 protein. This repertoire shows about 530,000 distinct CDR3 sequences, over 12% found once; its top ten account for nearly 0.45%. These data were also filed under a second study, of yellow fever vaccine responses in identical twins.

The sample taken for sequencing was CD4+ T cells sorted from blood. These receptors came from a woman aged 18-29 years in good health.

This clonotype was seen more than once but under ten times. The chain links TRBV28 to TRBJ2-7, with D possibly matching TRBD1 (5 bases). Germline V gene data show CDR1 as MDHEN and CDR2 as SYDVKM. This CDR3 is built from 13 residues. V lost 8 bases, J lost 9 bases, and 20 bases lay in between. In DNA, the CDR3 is TGTGCCAGCCTCAGGGCCCCCCTGGGCGTGCAGTACTTC. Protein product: CASLRAPLGVQYF.

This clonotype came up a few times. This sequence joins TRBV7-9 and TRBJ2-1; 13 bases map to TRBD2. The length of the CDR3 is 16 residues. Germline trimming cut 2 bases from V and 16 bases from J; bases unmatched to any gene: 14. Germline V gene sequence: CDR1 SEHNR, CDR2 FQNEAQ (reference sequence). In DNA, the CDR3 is TGTGCCAGCAGCTTAACTAGCGGGAGGGACGGTCTTCGTCACTTCTTC. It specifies CASSLTSGRDGLRHFF.

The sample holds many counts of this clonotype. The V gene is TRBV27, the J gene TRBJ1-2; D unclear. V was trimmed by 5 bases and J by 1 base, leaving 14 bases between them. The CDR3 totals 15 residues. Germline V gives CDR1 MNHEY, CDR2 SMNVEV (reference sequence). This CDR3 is CASSLKAGVNYGYTF. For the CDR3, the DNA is TGTGCCAGCAGTCTGAAGGCCGGAGTTAACTATGGCTACACCTTC.

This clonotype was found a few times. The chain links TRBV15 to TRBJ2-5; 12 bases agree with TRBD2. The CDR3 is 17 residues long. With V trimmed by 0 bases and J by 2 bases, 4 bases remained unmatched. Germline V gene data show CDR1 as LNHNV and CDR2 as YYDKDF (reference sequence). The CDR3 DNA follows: TGTGCCACCAGCAGAGATCGCGGACTAGCGGGGCAAGAGACCCAGTACTTC. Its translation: CATSRDRGLAGQETQYF.

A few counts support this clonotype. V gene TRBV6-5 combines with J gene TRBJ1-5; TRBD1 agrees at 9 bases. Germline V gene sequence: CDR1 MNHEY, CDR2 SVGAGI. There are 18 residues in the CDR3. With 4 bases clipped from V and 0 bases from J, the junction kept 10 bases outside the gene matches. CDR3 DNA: TGTGCCAGCAGTTTCCCGGGACAGGGTTTATTTAGCAATCAGCCCCAGCATTTT. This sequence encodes CASSFPGQGLFSNQPQHF.

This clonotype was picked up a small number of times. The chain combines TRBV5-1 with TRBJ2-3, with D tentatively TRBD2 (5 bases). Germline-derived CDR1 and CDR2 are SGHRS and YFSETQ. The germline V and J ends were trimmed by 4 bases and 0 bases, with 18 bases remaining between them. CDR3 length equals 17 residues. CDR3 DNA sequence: TGCGCCAGCAGCCCGAACAGACCTAGCTGGAGCACAGATACGCAGTATTTT. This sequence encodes CASSPNRPSWSTDTQYF.

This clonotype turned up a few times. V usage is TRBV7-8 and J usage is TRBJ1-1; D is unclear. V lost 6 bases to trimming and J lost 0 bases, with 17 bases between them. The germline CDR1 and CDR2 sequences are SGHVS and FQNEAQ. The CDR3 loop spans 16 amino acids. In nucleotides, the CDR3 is TGTGCCAGCAGGCCGCGACGGCCGACTATGAACACTGAAGCTTTCTTT. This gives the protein CASRPRRPTMNTEAFF.

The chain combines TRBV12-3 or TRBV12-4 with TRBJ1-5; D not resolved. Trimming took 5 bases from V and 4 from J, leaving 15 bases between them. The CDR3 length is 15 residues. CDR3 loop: CASSTQDGRNQPQHF. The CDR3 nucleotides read TGTGCCAGCAGTACCCAGGACGGGAGAAATCAGCCCCAGCATTTT.

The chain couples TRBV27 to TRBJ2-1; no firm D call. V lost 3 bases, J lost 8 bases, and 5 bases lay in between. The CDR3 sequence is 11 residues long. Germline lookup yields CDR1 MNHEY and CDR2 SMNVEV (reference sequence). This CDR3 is CASSFRDEQFF. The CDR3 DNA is TGTGCCAGCAGTTTTCGGGATGAGCAGTTCTTC.

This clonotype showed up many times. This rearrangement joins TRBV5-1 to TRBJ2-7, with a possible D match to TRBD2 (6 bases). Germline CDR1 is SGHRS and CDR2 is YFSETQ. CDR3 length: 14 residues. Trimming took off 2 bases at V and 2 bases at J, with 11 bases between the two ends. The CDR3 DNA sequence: TGCGCCAGCAGCTTAGGCGGGAAGACCTACGAGCAGTACTTC. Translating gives CASSLGGKTYEQYF.

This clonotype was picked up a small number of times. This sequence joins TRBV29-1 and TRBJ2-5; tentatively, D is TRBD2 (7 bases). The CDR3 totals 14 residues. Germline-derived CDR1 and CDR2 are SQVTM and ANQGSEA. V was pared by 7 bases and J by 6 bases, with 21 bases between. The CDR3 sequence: CSAERGSGAKTQYF. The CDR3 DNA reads TGCAGCGCCGAGAGGGGGAGCGGGGCCAAGACCCAGTACTTC.

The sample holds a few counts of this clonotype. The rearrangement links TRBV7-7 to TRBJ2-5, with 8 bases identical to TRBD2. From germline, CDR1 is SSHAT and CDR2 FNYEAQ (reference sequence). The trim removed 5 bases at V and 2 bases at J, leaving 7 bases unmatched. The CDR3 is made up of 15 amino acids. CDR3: CASSTNSGVQETQYF. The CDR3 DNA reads TGTGCCAGCAGCACCAATAGCGGGGTGCAAGAGACCCAGTACTTC.

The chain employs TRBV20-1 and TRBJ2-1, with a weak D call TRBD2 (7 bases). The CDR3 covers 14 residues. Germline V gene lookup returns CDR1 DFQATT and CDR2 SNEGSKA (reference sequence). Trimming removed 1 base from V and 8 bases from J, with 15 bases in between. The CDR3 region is CSARAPTGGDEQFF. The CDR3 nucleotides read TGCAGTGCTAGAGCTCCGACGGGGGGCGATGAGCAGTTCTTC.

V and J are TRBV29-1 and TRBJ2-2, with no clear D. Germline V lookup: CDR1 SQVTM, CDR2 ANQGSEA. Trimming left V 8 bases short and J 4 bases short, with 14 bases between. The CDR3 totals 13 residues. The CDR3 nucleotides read TGCAGCTTCGTGAAAACGAGCACCGGGGAGCTGTTTTTT. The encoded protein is CSFVKTSTGELFF.

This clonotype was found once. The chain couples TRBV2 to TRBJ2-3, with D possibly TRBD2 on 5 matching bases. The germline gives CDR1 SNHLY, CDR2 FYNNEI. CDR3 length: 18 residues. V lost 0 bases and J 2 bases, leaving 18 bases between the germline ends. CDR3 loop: CASSEAGGSPILTDTQYF. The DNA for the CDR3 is TGTGCCAGCAGTGAAGCTGGTGGGAGTCCCATACTCACAGATACGCAGTATTTT.

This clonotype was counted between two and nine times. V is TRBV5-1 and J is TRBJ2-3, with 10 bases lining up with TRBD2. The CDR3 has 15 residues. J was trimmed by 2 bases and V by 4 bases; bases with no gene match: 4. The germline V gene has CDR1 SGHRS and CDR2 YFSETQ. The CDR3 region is CASSVSGRYTDTQYF. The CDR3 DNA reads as TGCGCCAGCAGCGTTAGCGGGAGGTACACAGATACGCAGTATTTT. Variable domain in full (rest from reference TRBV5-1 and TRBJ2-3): KAGVTQTPRYLIKTRGQQVTLSCSPISGHRSVSWYQQTPGQGLQFLFEYFSETQRNKGNFPGRFSGRQFSNSRSEMNVSTLELGDSALYLCASSVSGRYTDTQYFGPGTRLTVL.

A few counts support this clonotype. The CDR3 loop reads CASSGPGQGYEQYF. Here the CDR3 DNA reads TGTGCCAGCAGCGGACCGGGACAGGGCTACGAGCAGTACTTC. The rearrangement joins TRBV28 to TRBJ2-7; 9 nucleotides match TRBD1. The CDR3 loop spans 14 amino acids. V lost 6 bases and J lost 3; bases outside the gene matches: 6. The germline V gene encodes CDR1 MDHEN and CDR2 SYDVKM.

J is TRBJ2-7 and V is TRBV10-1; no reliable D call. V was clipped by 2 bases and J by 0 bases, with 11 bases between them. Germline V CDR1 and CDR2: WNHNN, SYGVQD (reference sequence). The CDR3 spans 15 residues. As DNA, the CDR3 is TGCGCCAGCAGTGAGCTAAAGGGTAGCTCCTACGAGCAGTACGTC. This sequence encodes CASSELKGSSYEQYV.

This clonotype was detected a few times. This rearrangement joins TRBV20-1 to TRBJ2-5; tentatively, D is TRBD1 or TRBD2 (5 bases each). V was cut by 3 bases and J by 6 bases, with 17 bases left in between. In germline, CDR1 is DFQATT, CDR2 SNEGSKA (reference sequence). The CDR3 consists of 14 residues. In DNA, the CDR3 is TGCAGTGCTAGTTTCGGCGAGGGGCTAAAGACCCAGTACTTC. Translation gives CSASFGEGLKTQYF.

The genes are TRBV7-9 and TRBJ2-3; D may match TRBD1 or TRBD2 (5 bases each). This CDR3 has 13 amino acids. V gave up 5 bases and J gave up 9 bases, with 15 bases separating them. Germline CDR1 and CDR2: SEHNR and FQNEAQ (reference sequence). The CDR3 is CASSPGTTGTQYF. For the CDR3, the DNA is TGTGCCAGCAGCCCGGGGACCACGGGGACGCAGTATTTT.

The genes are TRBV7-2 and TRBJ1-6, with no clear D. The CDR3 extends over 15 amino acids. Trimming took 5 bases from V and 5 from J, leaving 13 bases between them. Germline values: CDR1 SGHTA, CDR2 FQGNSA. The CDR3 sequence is CASSPPLPHNSPLHF. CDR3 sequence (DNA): TGTGCCAGCAGCCCCCCGTTACCCCATAATTCACCCCTCCACTTT.

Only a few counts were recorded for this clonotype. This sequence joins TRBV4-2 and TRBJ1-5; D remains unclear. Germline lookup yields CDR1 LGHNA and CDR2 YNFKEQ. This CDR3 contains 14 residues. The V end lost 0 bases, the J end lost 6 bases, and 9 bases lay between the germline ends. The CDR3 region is CASSQDSPGQPQHF. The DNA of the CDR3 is TGTGCCAGCAGCCAAGATTCTCCGGGTCAGCCCCAGCATTTT.

CDR3 sequence: CASRQTGGTIGELFF. The CDR3 nucleotides are TGTGCCAGCAGACAGACAGGGGGAACGATCGGGGAGCTGTTTTTT. The V gene is TRBV6-1, the J gene TRBJ2-2; 9 positions match TRBD1. The CDR3 consists of 15 residues. Germline lookup yields CDR1 MNHNS and CDR2 SASEGT. V lost 6 bases, J lost 7 bases, and 9 bases stayed unmatched.

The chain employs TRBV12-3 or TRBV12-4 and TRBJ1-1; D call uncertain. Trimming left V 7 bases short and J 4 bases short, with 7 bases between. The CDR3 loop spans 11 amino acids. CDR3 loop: CASMGITEAFF. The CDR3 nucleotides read TGTGCCAGCATGGGCATCACTGAAGCTTTCTTT.

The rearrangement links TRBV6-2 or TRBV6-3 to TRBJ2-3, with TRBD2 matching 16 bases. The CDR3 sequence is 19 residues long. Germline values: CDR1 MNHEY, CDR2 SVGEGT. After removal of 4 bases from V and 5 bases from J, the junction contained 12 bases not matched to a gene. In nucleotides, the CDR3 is TGTGCCAGCAGTTCCCAACTCGGGACTAGCGGGAGGGCCGGAGATACGCAGTATTTT. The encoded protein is CASSSQLGTSGRAGDTQYF.

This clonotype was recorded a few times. CDR3 nucleotides: TGTGCCAGCAGTGAAGTAGCGGGGGGTACAGATACGCAGTATTTT. This gives the protein CASSEVAGGTDTQYF. The chain couples TRBV6-1 to TRBJ2-3, with 10 bases that match TRBD2. V was clipped by 1 base and J by 3 bases; unmatched bases: 1. The CDR3 is made up of 15 amino acids. Germline CDR1 and CDR2: MNHNS and SASEGT.

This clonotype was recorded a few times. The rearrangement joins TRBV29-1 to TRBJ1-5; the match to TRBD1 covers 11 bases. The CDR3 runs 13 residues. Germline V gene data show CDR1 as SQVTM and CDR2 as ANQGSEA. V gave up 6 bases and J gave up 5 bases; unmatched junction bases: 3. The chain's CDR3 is CSVGQGADQPQHF. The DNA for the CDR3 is TGCAGCGTCGGACAGGGGGCTGATCAGCCCCAGCATTTT. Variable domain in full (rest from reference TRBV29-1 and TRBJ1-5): SAVISQKPSRDICQRGTSLTIQCQVDSQVTMMFWYRQQPGQSLTLIATANQGSEATYESGFVIDKFPISRPNLTFSTLTVSNMSPEDSSIYLCSVGQGADQPQHFGDGTRLSIL.

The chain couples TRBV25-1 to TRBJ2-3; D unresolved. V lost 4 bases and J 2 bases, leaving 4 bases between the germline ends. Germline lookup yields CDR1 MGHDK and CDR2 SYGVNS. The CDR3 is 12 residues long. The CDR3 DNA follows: TGTGCCAGCAGTGGGTTCACAGATACGCAGTATTTT. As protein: CASSGFTDTQYF. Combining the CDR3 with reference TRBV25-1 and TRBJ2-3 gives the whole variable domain EADIYQTPRYLVIGTGKKITLECSQTMGHDKMYWYQQDPGMELHLIHYSYGVNSTEKGDLSSESTVSRIRTEHFPLTLESARPSHTSQYLCASSGFTDTQYFGPGTRLTVL.

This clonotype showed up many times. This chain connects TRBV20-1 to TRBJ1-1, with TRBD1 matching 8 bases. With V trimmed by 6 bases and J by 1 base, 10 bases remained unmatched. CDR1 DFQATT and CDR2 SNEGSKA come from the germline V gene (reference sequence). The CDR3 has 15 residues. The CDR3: CSAPKRQGKNTEAFF. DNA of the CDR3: TGCAGTGCCCCAAAGAGACAGGGGAAGAACACTGAAGCTTTCTTT.

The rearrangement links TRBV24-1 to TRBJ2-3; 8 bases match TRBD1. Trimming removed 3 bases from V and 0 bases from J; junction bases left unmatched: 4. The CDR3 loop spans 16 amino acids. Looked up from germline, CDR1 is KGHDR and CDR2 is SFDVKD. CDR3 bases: TGTGCCACCAGTGATGGACAGGGTGCTAGCACAGATACGCAGTATTTT. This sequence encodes CATSDGQGASTDTQYF.

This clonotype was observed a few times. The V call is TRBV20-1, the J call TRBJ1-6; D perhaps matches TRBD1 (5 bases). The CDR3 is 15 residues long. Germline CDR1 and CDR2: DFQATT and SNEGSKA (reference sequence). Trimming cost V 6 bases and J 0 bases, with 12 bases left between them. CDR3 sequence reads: CSAPGGSSYNSPLHF. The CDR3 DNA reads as TGCAGTGCCCCCGGGGGGAGCTCCTATAATTCACCCCTCCACTTT.